Below, 7 T cell receptor beta chains from the same sample are listed, as sequenced in a study of regulatory T cells in long-lasting Graves disease. Time point indicated: newly diagnosed GD, antithyroid drugs for less than 3 months. From RNA extracted from PBMCs, the TCR library was made. Arm-PCR of CDR3 regions with iRepertoire HTBI primers generated TCR beta libraries. TCRdb itself ran the multiplex PCR reads through MiXCR, one entry per CDR3 protein. The sample lists a few hundred thousand distinct CDR3 sequences, about 15% seen once, with 20% to 25% in the top ten. This sample also belongs to another study, concerning T cells in Graves' hyperthyroidism and ophthalmopathy.

Here the sequenced sample was peripheral blood mononuclear cells (PBMCs), taken at new diagnosis, from a patient treated with antithyroid drugs. The source of these receptors is a woman younger than 35 with Graves disease.

This clonotype occurred many times. The chain is built from TRBV6-1 and TRBJ1-1; TRBD1 matches at 8 bases. V lost 9 bases to trimming and J lost 10 bases; unmatched junction nucleotides: 13. CDR3 length: 13 amino acids. CDR1 is MNHNS and CDR2 is SASEGT in the germline V gene. The CDR3 DNA follows: TGTGCCAGTCCGGACAGGGCTAAAATTGGAGCTTTCTTT. Protein product: CASPDRAKIGAFF.

This clonotype occurred a few times. The chain combines TRBV29-1 with TRBJ2-3; possibly TRBD1 for D (6 bases). Germline assignment: CDR1 SQVTM and CDR2 ANQGSEA. The V and J ends lost 0 bases and 3 bases respectively, with 16 bases between them. The CDR3 loop spans 16 amino acids. The CDR3 nucleotides are TGCAGCGTTGAAGATTGGGGTGGCAGGGGAACAGATACGCAGTATTTT. This gives the protein CSVEDWGGRGTDTQYF.

In this sample, this clonotype turned up once. J is TRBJ2-7 and V is TRBV7-2, with 8 bases that match TRBD2. The CDR3 runs to 18 residues. After removal of 1 base from V and 3 bases from J, the junction contained 14 bases not matched to a gene. CDR1 and CDR2 (germline): SGHTA, FQGNSA. The CDR3 sequence: CASSLGAPRSGSYYEQYF. The CDR3 nucleotides are TGTGCCAGCAGCTTAGGCGCCCCCCGGAGCGGGAGTTACTACGAGCAGTACTTC. The complete variable domain, with remaining parts taken from reference TRBV7-2 and TRBJ2-7, reads GAGVSQSPSNKVTEKGKDVELRCDPISGHTALYWYRQSLGQGLEFLIYFQGNSAPDKSGLPSDRFSAERTGGSVSTLTIQRTQQEDSAVYLCASSLGAPRSGSYYEQYFGPGTRLTVT.

A remark on this clonotype: A much larger clone lies a single base off, so this may be a read error. The chain has TRBV18 and TRBJ2-3; D may be TRBD1 (6 bases). The V end lost 4 bases, the J end lost 3 bases, and 14 bases lay between the germline ends. This CDR3 has 15 residues. CDR1 and CDR2 from the germline V gene are KGHSH and LQKENI. Here the CDR3 reads CASSLPQGLTDTQYF. CDR3 in DNA: TGTGCCAGCTCACTTCCACAGGGATTGACAGATACGCAGTATTTT.

The chain couples TRBV20-1 to TRBJ2-7; no firm D call. The CDR3 totals 14 residues. Germline lookup yields CDR1 DFQATT and CDR2 SNEGSKA (reference sequence). Trimming left V 0 bases short and J 6 bases short, with 15 bases between. CDR3 nucleotides: TGCAGTGCTAGAGAAAGAGCGCAAGGCTTCGAGCAGTACTTC. Its protein product is CSARERAQGFEQYF.

This clonotype was seen at least ten times. The CDR3, as DNA: TGTGCCAGCAGCCAAAAGAGACTAGCGGGAACCACAGATACGCAGTATTTT. Amino acids: CASSQKRLAGTTDTQYF. The chain carries TRBV3-1 and TRBJ2-3; the match to TRBD2 covers 11 bases. Per germline, CDR1 LGHDT and CDR2 YNNKEL (reference sequence). Trimming took 2 bases from V and 2 from J; bases not matched to a gene: 6. This CDR3 has 17 amino acids.

The CDR3 protein is CASSDRDREVANYGYTF. The CDR3 DNA sequence: TGTGCCAGCAGTGACAGGGACAGGGAGGTAGCTAACTATGGCTACACCTTC. The chain has TRBV6-2 or TRBV6-3 and TRBJ1-2, with 9 bases aligning to TRBD1. The CDR3 loop spans 17 amino acids. The J segment lost 0 bases and the V segment lost 5 bases, leaving 10 bases of the junction unmatched. Germline values: CDR1 MNHEY, CDR2 SVGEGT.